The clone carrying this TCR beta chain appeared a few times. The antigen is undetermined. Germline V gene lookup returns CDR1 MDHEN and CDR2 SYDVKM. Trimming took off 4 bases at V and 0 bases at J, with 15 bases between the two ends. The CDR3 runs to 16 residues. This sample is drawn from a study of blood T cells in healthy people across ages. Study outcomes and limitations: Estimates drawn from one million T cells were deemed to understate diversity. Naive T cell percentage strongly correlated with TCR beta diversity. The lack of PBMC sorting stopped any conclusive naive versus antigen-experienced comparison. While age rose, TCR beta diversity per million T cells dropped in a roughly linear way.

The second PCR ran roughly 7 to 12 cycles with a sample-barcoded 5' primer and J-beta primers. MiXCR, run by TCRdb on the 5' RACE reads, gives a single entry per CDR3 protein. Among some 1,800,000 distinct CDR3 sequences, approximately 40% were seen once, and the ten largest hold roughly 23%. Sequences were obtained from blood. The receptor was isolated from a human donor in good health. The chain uses TRBV28 and TRBJ1-2; D is ambiguous. CDR3 residues: CASSYESWQANYGYTF. Here the CDR3 DNA reads TGTGCCAGCAGTTATGAAAGTTGGCAAGCTAACTATGGCTACACCTTC.